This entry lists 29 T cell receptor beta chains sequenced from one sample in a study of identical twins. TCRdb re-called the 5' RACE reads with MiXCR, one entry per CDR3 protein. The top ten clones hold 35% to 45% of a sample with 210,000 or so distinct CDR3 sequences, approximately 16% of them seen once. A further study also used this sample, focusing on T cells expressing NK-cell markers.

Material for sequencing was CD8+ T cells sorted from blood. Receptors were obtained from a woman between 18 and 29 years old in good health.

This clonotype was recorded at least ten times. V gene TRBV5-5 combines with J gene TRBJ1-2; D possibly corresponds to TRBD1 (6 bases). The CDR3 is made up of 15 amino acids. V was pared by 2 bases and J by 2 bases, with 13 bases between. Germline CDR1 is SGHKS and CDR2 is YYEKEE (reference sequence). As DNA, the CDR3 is TGTGCCAGCAGCTTATCAGGGGCCTCGAACTATGGCTACACCTTC. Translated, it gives CASSLSGASNYGYTF. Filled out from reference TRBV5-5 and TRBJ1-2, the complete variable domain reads DAGVTQSPTHLIKTRGQQVTLRCSPISGHKSVSWYQQVLGQGPQFIFQYYEKEERGRGNFPDRFSARQFPNYSSELNVNALLLGDSALYLCASSLSGASNYGYTFGSGTRLTVV.

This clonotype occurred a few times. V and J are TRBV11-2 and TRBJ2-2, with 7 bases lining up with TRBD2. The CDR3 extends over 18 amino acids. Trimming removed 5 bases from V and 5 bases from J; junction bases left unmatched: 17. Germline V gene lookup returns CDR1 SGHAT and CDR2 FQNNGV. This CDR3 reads CASSTPDRGRGETGELFF. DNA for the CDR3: TGTGCCAGCAGCACCCCCGACCGAGGGAGGGGCGAGACCGGGGAGCTGTTTTTT.

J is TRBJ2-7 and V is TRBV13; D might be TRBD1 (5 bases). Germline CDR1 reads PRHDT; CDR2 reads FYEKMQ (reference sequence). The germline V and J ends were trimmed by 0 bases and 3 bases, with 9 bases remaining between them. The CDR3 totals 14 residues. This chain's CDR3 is CASSLGDSHYEQYF. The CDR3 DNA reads TGTGCCAGCAGCTTAGGAGACAGTCACTACGAGCAGTACTTC.

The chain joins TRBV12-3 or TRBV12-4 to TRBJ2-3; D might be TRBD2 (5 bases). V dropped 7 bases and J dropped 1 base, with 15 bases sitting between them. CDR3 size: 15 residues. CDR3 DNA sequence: TGTGCCAGCACCCTCCGGACTGTGCGCACAGATACGCAGTATTTT. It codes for CASTLRTVRTDTQYF.

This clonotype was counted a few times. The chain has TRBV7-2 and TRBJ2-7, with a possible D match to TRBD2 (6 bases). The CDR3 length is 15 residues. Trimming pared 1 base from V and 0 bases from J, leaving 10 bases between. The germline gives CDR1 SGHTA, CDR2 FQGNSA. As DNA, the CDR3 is TGTGCCAGCAGCTTAGACGGCGGGATCTCCTACGAGCAGTACTTC. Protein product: CASSLDGGISYEQYF.

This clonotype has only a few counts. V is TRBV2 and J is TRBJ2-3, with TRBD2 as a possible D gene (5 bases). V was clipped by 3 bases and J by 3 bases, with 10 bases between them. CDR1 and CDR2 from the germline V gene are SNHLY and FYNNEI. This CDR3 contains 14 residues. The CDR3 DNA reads TGTGCCAGCAGTGAGATGGGGAGAACAGATACGCAGTATTTT. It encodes CASSEMGRTDTQYF.

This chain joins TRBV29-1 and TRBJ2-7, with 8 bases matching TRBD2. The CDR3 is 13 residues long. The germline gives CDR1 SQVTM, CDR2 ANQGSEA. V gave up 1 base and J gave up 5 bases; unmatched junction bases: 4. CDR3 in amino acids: CSVEGVAGHEQYF. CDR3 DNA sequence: TGCAGCGTTGAAGGGGTAGCGGGGCACGAGCAGTACTTC.

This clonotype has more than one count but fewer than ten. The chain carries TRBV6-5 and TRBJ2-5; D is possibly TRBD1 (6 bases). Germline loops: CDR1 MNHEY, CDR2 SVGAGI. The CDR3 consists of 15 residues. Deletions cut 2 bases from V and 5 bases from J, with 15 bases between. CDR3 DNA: TGTGCCAGCAGTTACGGACTGGGGGCCGGGGAGACCCAGTACTTC. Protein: CASSYGLGAGETQYF.

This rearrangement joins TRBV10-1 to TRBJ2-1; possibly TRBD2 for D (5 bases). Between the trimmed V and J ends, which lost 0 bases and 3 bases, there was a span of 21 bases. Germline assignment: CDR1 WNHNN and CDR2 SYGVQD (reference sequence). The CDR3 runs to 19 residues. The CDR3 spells CASSESPSSSGVLYNEQFF. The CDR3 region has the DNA TGCGCCAGCAGTGAGTCACCTTCGTCGAGCGGTGTTCTCTACAATGAGCAGTTCTTC.

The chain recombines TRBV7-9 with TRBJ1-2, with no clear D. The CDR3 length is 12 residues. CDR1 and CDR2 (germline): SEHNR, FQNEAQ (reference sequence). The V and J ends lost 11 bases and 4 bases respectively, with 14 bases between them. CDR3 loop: CAGQAPIYGYTF. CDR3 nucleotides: TGTGCCGGGCAGGCCCCCATCTATGGCTACACCTTC.

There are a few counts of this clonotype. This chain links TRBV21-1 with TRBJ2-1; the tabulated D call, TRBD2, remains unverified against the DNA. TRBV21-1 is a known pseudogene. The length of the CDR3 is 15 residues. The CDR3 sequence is CASSGGTSLYNEQFF. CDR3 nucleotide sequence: TGTGCCAGCAGCGGTGGGACTAGCTTATACAATGAGCAGTTCTTC.

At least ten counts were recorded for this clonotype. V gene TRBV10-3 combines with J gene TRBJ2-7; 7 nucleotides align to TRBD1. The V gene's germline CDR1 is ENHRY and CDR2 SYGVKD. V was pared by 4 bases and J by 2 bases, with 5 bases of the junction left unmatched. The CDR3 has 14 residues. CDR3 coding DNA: TGTGCCATCAGTGCCGGGGACAGCACCTACGAGCAGTACTTC. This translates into CAISAGDSTYEQYF.

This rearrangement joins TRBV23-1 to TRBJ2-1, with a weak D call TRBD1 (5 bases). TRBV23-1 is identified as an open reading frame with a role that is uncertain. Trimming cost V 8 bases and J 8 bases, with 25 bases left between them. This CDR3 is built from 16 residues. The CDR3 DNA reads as TGCGCCAGCGGCTCCAGGGTTTCCGAGGCCTCCTATGAGCAGTTCTTC. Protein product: CASGSRVSEASYEQFF.

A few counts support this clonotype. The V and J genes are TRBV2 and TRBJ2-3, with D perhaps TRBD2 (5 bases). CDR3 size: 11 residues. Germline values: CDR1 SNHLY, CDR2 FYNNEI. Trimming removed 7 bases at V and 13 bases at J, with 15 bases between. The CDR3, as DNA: TGTGCCAGCACTGGGCCTCGGCGGGAGTATTTT. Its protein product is CASTGPRREYF.

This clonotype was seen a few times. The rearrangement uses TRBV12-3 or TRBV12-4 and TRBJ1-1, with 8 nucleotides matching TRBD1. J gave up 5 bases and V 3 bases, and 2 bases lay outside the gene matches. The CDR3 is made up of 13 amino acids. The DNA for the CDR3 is TGTGCCAGCAGTTTCGGACAGGGTACTGAAGCTTTCTTT. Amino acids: CASSFGQGTEAFF.

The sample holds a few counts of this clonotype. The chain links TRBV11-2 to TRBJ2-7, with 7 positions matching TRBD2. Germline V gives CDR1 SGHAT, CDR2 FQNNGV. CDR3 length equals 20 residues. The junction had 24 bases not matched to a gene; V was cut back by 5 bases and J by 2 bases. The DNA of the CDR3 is TGTGCCAGCAGCCCGGGGATTCGCGGGGGATTTCCCGACTCGCCCTACGAGCAGTACTTC. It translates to CASSPGIRGGFPDSPYEQYF.

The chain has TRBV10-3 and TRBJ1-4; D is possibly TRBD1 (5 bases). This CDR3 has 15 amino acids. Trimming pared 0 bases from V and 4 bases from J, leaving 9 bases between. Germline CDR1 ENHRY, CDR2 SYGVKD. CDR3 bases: TGTGCCATCAGTGAGTCGGGACGGATTAATGAAAAACTGTTTTTT. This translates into CAISESGRINEKLFF.

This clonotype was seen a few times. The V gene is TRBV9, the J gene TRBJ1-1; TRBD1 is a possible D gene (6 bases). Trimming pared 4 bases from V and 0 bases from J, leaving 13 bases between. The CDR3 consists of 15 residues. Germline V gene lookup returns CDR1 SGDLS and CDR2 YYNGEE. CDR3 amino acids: CASSPTGNMNTEAFF. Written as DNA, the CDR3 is TGTGCCAGCAGCCCGACAGGAAACATGAACACTGAAGCTTTCTTT. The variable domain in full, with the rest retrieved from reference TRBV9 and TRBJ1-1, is DSGVTQTPKHLITATGQRVTLRCSPRSGDLSVYWYQQSLDQGLQFLIQYYNGEERAKGNILERFSAQQFPDLHSELNLSSLELGDSALYFCASSPTGNMNTEAFFGQGTRLTVV.

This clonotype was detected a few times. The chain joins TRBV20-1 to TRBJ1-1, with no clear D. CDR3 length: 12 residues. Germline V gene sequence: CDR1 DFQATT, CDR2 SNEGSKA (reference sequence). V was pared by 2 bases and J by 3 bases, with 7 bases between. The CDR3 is CSARIRDTEAFF. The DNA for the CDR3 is TGCAGTGCTAGAATTAGGGACACTGAAGCTTTCTTT.

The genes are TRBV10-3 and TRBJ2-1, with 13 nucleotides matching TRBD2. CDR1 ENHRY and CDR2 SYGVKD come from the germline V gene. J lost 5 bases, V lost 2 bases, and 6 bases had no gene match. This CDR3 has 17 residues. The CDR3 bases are TGTGCCATCAGTGAGCCGGGGACTAGCGGGGACCACAATGAGCAGTTCTTC. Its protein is CAISEPGTSGDHNEQFF.

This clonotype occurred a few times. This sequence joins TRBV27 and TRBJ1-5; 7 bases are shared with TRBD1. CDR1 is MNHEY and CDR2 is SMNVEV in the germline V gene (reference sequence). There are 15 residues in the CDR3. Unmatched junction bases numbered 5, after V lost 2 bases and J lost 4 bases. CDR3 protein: CASSLVGQPNQPQHF. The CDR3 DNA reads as TGTGCCAGCAGTTTAGTGGGACAGCCAAATCAGCCCCAGCATTTT.

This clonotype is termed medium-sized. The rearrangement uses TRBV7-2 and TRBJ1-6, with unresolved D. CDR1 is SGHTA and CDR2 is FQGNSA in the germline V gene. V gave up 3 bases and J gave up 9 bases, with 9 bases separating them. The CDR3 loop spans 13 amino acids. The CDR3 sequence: CASSFVGLSPLHF. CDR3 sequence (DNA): TGTGCCAGCAGCTTTGTCGGGCTTTCACCCCTCCACTTT.

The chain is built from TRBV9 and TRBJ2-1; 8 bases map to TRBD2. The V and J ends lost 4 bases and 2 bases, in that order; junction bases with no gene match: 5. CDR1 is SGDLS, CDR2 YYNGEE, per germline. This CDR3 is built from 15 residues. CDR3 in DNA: TGTGCCAGCAGCCCCCGACTAGCGCCCTACAATGAGCAGTTCTTC. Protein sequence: CASSPRLAPYNEQFF.

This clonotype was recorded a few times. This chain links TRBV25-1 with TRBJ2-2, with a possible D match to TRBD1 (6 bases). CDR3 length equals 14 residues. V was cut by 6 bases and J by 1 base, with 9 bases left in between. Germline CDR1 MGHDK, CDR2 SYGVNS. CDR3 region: CASSTGLNTGELFF. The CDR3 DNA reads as TGTGCCAGCAGCACAGGGTTGAACACCGGGGAGCTGTTTTTT.

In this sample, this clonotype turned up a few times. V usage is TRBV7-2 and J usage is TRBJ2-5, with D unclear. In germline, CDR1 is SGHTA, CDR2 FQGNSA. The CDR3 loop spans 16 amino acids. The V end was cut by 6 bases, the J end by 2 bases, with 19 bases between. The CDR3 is CASSRTHPGDQETQYF. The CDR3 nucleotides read TGTGCCAGCAGTCGAACCCACCCTGGCGATCAAGAGACCCAGTACTTC.

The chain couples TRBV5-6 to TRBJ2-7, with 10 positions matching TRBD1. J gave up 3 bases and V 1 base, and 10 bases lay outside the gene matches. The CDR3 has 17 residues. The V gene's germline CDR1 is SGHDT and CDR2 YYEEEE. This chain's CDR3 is CASSLFQVGTGVYEQYF. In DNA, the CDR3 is TGTGCCAGCAGCTTGTTTCAGGTGGGGACAGGGGTCTACGAGCAGTACTTC.

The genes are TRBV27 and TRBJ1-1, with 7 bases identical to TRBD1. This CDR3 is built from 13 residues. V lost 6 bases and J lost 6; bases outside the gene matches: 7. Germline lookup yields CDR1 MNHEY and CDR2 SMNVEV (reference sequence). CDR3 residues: CASRQGEVAEAFF. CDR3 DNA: TGTGCCAGCAGGCAGGGGGAAGTCGCTGAAGCTTTCTTT.

CDR3: CATSRDLSGASGRGETQYF. Written as DNA, the CDR3 is TGTGCCACCAGCAGAGATTTGAGCGGGGCTAGCGGGAGGGGAGAGACCCAGTACTTC. The chain joins TRBV15 to TRBJ2-5; TRBD2 aligns across 12 bases. This CDR3 has 19 residues. Germline lookup yields CDR1 LNHNV and CDR2 YYDKDF (reference sequence). Trimming removed 0 bases from V and 4 bases from J; junction bases left unmatched: 12.

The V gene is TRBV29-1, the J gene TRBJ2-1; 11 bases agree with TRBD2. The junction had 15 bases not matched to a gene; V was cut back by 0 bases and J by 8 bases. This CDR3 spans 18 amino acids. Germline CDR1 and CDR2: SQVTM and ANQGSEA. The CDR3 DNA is TGCAGCGTTGAAGATCCCCGTGGTAGCGGGAGGGCCTCCGATGAGCAGTTCTTC. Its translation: CSVEDPRGSGRASDEQFF.